This passage covers 2 T cell receptor beta chains from one sample sequenced in a study of T cells in women clearing cervical HPV infection. Produced via immunoSEQ multiplex PCR; TCRdb's table is partial and in-frame only. The sample has about 33,000 clones; the top ten hold 7.8%. Sequencing used blood buffy coat. These receptors came from a woman aged 18-70 years with a cervical HPV16 infection that either progressed to CIN3+ or cleared (not recorded which).

CDR3 DNA (partial): TGCAGTGCTAGAGATGAGTTGAGGACTAGCGGGAGCCTCCCCTACGAG. This codes for CSARDELRTSGSLPYE. The entire CDR3 is CSARDELRTSGSLPYEQYF. The chain has TRBV20-1 and TRBJ2-7; 13 bases align to TRBD2. The missing CDR3 end, 3 residues past where the read stops, is filled in from the germline J gene. The V and J ends lost 0 bases and 2 bases, in that order; junction bases with no gene match: 13. The CDR3 is 19 amino acids. Germline V CDR1 and CDR2: DFQATT, SNEGSKA (reference sequence).

Details on this clone: Read coverage stops 3 residues before the CDR3 terminus; the germline J gene supplies the remainder. The chain carries TRBV28 and TRBJ1-2; 7 positions match TRBD1. The trim removed 6 bases at V and 3 bases at J, leaving 16 bases unmatched. The CDR3 consists of 17 residues. Germline V gives CDR1 MDHEN, CDR2 SYDVKM. The sequenced CDR3 bases are TGTGCCAGCAGCCCCCCCCTCGACAGGGAACAGGACTATGGC. This codes for CASSPPLDREQDYG. The full CDR3 protein reads CASSPPLDREQDYGYTF.